The rows below give T cell receptor beta chains drawn from one sample of a study of shared clonotypes between healthy human individuals. Repertoires were generated with immunoSEQ multiplex PCR, while TCRdb's copy carries only in-frame clones and drops some. Of a few million clones in the sample, over 85% were seen once. The source material was naive CD8+ T cells from PBMCs. These receptors were collected from a young man in good health. Some clones in this sample may be carry-over from other donors' samples. Each CDR3 is given with its conserved first and last residue. The order of the fields is V gene, J gene, D gene, clone size, CDR3 DNA, CDR3 protein. D genes are given only for firm matches. The size of a clone is reported for some rows only, either as once, few or many, or as a class for expanded clones.

v_gene: TRBV4-1; j_gene: TRBJ2-1; d_gene: TRBD2; abundance: NA; CDR3nt: TGCGCCAGCAGCCAAGATTCAGCGGGGGATGAGCAGTTCTTC; CDR3aa: CASSQDSAGDEQFF
v_gene: TRBV5-1; j_gene: TRBJ2-2; d_gene: NA; abundance: NA; CDR3nt: TGCGCCAGCAGACTAGGTGGGGAGCTGTTTTTT; CDR3aa: CASRLGGELFF
v_gene: TRBV27; j_gene: TRBJ2-1; d_gene: NA; abundance: once; CDR3nt: TGTGCCAGCAGTTTCATACCTAGCTCCTACAATGAGCAGTTCTTC; CDR3aa: CASSFIPSSYNEQFF
v_gene: TRBV10-3; j_gene: TRBJ1-2; d_gene: NA; abundance: NA; CDR3nt: TGTGCCATCAGTCCCGGGACCGACCACTATGGCTACACCTTC; CDR3aa: CAISPGTDHYGYTF
v_gene: TRBV4-3; j_gene: TRBJ1-2; d_gene: NA; abundance: NA; CDR3nt: TGCGCCAGCAGCCATTGGACCGATAACTATGGCTACACCTTC; CDR3aa: CASSHWTDNYGYTF
v_gene: TRBV7-8; j_gene: TRBJ2-4; d_gene: TRBD2; abundance: NA; CDR3nt: TGTGCCAGCAGCCCGGCCAAAGGGACTAGCGGGAGTAATGGGGGGTACTTC; CDR3aa: CASSPAKGTSGSNGGYF
v_gene: TRBV9; j_gene: TRBJ1-2; d_gene: NA; abundance: NA; CDR3nt: TGTGCCAGCAGCTCACGAGGAGACCTCCGACGGGGCTACACCTTC; CDR3aa: CASSSRGDLRRGYTF
v_gene: TRBV7-3; j_gene: TRBJ2-5; d_gene: NA; abundance: NA; CDR3nt: TGTGCCAGCGCGCAGGGCCTCAAGGAGACCCAGTACTTC; CDR3aa: CASAQGLKETQYF
v_gene: TRBV9; j_gene: TRBJ2-2; d_gene: TRBD2; abundance: NA; CDR3nt: TGTGCCAGCAGCGAGCCCCGCGGGGGGAACACCGGGGAGCTGTTTTTT; CDR3aa: CASSEPRGGNTGELFF
v_gene: TRBV19; j_gene: TRBJ1-1; d_gene: NA; abundance: NA; CDR3nt: TGTGCCAGTAGTATAACAGGGATATCACAGAACACTGAAGCTTTCTTT; CDR3aa: CASSITGISQNTEAFF
v_gene: TRBV7-9; j_gene: TRBJ2-3; d_gene: NA; abundance: NA; CDR3nt: TGTGCTAGCAGCTTCGGACTAGATACGCAGTATTTT; CDR3aa: CASSFGLDTQYF
v_gene: TRBV29-1; j_gene: TRBJ2-5; d_gene: NA; abundance: NA; CDR3nt: TGCAGCGTTGAAGGAGTCAGAGGAGAGACCCAGTACTTC; CDR3aa: CSVEGVRGETQYF
v_gene: TRBV6-1; j_gene: TRBJ1-1; d_gene: NA; abundance: NA; CDR3nt: TGTGCCAGCAGGTCCGCCACAGTGAACACTGAAGCTTTCTTT; CDR3aa: CASRSATVNTEAFF